This section outlines one TCR beta chain sequence together with its context. Its cognate antigen has yet to be identified. There are no base qualities to consult, and no much larger clone falls within one base. This sample was taken from a study of cytomegalovirus exposure and HLA in healthy donors (dated by TCRdb to 2016 to 2017). With regard to the full study: An earlier analysis of approximately 640 of the donors reported 276 Gb of sequence data and 100 million to 140 million unique TCR beta sequences from about 179 million T cells. An early release covering 550 to 700 HLA-typed donors comprised about 300 gigabases of sequencing data and tens of millions of unique TCR sequences. The genetic ancestry cluster associated with self-reported Caucasian donors included 81% of the 300 to 450 genotyped donors. The study aimed to test whether cataloging public T cell receptors could reveal signatures of past pathogen exposure. The study profiled the T cell repertoires of under 850 subjects by immunosequencing and related them to cytomegalovirus serostatus. A separate validation cohort of approximately 130 different subjects was used in addition to the roughly 700-subject first cohort. To predict cytomegalovirus infection status, the study combined high-throughput TCR immunosequencing, statistical association of individual TCRs with disease status, and machine learning. In a later analysis, previously published TCR beta repertoires from 600 to 850 donors were re-analyzed and high-resolution HLA genotyping was added so that TCR occurrence patterns could be studied. Rather than drawing on any new phenotypic data, the later analysis identified candidate immune exposures from TCR beta sequences and the way those sequences occurred across donors. An earlier analysis of several hundred of the donors applied high-throughput TCR beta sequencing to assess whether each TCR beta V gene segment acted as functional or pseudogenic. Donor age, sex, ethnicity and CMV serostatus were compiled alongside the repertoire data. A later genetic analysis took genome-wide SNP genotypes for about 55% of the 666 donors and used that subset as a discovery cohort. Every repertoire in the discovery cohort had been generated on one and the same sequencing platform. Both class I and class II loci were covered by HLA typing, at four-digit resolution. The number of typed donors differed by locus: about 629-640 for A, B, C, DRB1 and DQB1; some 540 for DQA1; approximately 610 for DPA1; and some 430 for DPB1. Because of strong linkage in the cohort, a handful of DR-DQ haplotypes were treated as single units for association and clustering. On average, roughly 240,000 unique TCR beta nucleotide sequences were sequenced per donor among about 400 genotyped donors of the cohort, with roughly 18% of those sequences being non-productive.

The paper's findings and limits, for the study overall: Some IMGT-functional V segments, including TRBV6-2 and TRBV6-3, could not be distinguished by the 87-base-pair reads and were therefore excluded. Sequencing depth was assumed to be roughly uniform across donors in the presence/absence analyses, though that assumption may not hold. The study gave a list of roughly 150 TCR beta chains associated with cytomegalovirus. A later genetic analysis associated a missense DCLRE1C variant with V-gene and J-gene trimming of TCR beta chains, and an independent cohort replicated the association. The only immune exposure information available for the cohort was CMV serostatus. In a later analysis, the rate of TCR association differed among HLA loci, with DRB1 alleles having the most associated TCRs and HLA-C alleles having the fewest. According to a later analysis, parvovirus B19, influenza, CMV and Epstein-Barr virus appeared linked to several top co-occurrence clusters. Most TCR sequences were observed very rarely across donors, whereas some public TCRs were present in many individuals. Most CMV-associated TCR beta chains appeared to be HLA-restricted in a later analysis, and the HLA associations seemed to be driven largely by CMV exposure. Linkage disequilibrium might explain the correlated functional status among segregating V segments, but an unknown experimental factor could not be excluded. Three of the identified cytomegalovirus-associated TCR beta chains were confirmed in vitro to be specific for cytomegalovirus antigens. The sequencing pipeline was judged likely to have produced a cluster of highly shared sequence variants as a technical artifact. Because HLA typing was missing for some donors at each locus, association tests included only the typed subset. It was suggested by the authors that the approach could potentially be generalized to other disease states and immunological phenotypes. When HLA alleles, especially DR and DQ, strongly co-occurred, attributing TCR associations to individual alleles was difficult. The earlier analysis of around 600 of the donors excluded roughly 17 rarely observed V segments, including chromosome 9 orphons, because counts were too low. This cohort had only TCR beta chains sequenced, and the lack of alpha or paired-chain data limited which features could be detected. A further reported finding was that TCR beta sequences accurately predicted the HLA-A and HLA-B alleles for most subjects in the first cohort. Broadly in line with IMGT annotations, most TCR beta V segments showed up in productive rearrangements about 90% or about 30% of the time in an earlier analysis of around 600 of the donors. The classifier was reported to diagnose cytomegalovirus status with high specificity and sensitivity in both the original and validation cohorts. A later analysis found that HLA-associated TCR beta chains were more clonally expanded and had lower generation probabilities than equally common non-associated chains. Specific HLA alleles were associated with 15,000 to 20,000 TCR beta sequences at a false discovery rate of 0.05 in a later analysis. A later genetic analysis reported fewer N-insertions in productive TCRs among donors in an Asian-associated ancestry cluster than the roughly 700-donor mean.

Library generation was performed with the immunoSEQ multiplex PCR assay. For the multiplex PCR, a mixture combining 60 forward primers for TCR Vbeta segments and 13 reverse primers for TCR Jbeta segments was used. The CDR3 region of rearranged TCR beta genes was amplified from genomic DNA by a multiplex PCR assay. On the Illumina HiSeq System, the amplified TCR beta libraries were sequenced as 87-base-pair reads. The study's own analysis went as follows. In a later analysis, tens of millions of unique TCR beta chains were counted across the 500 to 850 repertoires, and roughly 11 million of these chains were shared by at least two donors. To remove PCR and sequencing errors, raw reads were error-corrected and collapsed into unique sequences using a nearest-neighbor algorithm that merged closely related sequences. To assign V, D and J gene segments, CDR3 sequences were aligned to IMGT reference sequences. For a sequence to be retained, a match of at least six nucleotides to both a V gene segment and a J gene segment was required. Rearrangements were classified as productive when the CDR3 lacked stop codons and remained in frame with V and J, and all other rearrangements were classified as non-productive. CDR3 was defined according to IMGT convention as the region running from the second conserved V-encoded cysteine to the conserved J-encoded phenylalanine. The earlier analysis of 587 of the donors excluded any sequence lacking an unambiguous match to a single V gene segment. An earlier analysis of 550 to 650 of the donors classified V segments as functional when productive rearrangements were above 56.7% and as segregating when the standard deviation between donors was above 5%. A statistical classification framework was built for diagnosing cytomegalovirus status from the catalog of TCR beta chain sequences. In a later analysis, V and J genes were assigned by comparing TCR nucleotide sequences against IMGT/GENE-DB human TR gene sequences. Using the TCRdist pipeline, a later analysis assigned CDR3 sequences along with most-parsimonious VDJ recombination scenarios. In a later analysis, each TCR beta chain was defined by its CDR3 amino acid sequence together with its V-gene family, and reads lacking a unique V-gene family were excluded. A later analysis removed 592 highly shared, low-generation-probability nucleotide sequences to deal with suspected cross-contamination and a sequencing artifact. In a later analysis, a clonal expansion index for each public chain was calculated from normalized within-repertoire ranks of inferred template counts. Generation probabilities in a later analysis came from a VDJ recombination model fitted to out-of-frame rearrangements, and those results were checked against IGoR. In a later analysis, hypergeometric tests were used to score TCR-TCR, TCR-HLA and TCR-CMV co-occurrence, with a repertoire-size bias correction applied to TCR pairs. To estimate false discovery rates, a later analysis permuted the HLA or CMV assignments 20 times. In a later analysis, co-occurring TCRs were grouped with DBSCAN, and TCRdist sequence similarity was added when clustering was performed within HLA-allele-positive subsets. Co-occurrence clustering excluded repertoires with fewer than 30,000 or more than 120,000 public chains, plus five with anomalous nucleotide sharing. As stored in TCRdb, this immuneACCESS dataset retains in-frame rearrangements with V and J assigned. A fraction of the clones does not appear; measured against another copy, unresolved V genes explain less than half of the discrepancy, and the remainder lacks a known reason. V, J and clone size are taken as reported in that table, and D and trimming were inferred from the DNA itself. This sample comprises approximately 110,000 clones, over 70% of them detected only once. Around 3.9% of the sample is in the top ten clones.

Compared with germline, V lacks 4 bases and J lacks 4 bases; bases without a gene match: 11. The germline V gene gives CDR1 as SGDLS and CDR2 as YYNGEE. Reading from cysteine to phenylalanine, the CDR3 counts 16 amino acids. The read is trimmed to its CDR3 DNA, 48 bases read in frame from base 1. The cohort was made up of about 670 healthy bone marrow donors. All cohort members were sampled while nominally healthy, although unrecorded immune exposures were likely present. The donor was CMV seropositive and belonged to the group of 250 to 350 seropositive cohort members. A peripheral blood sample was collected from each donor, and TCR beta sequencing was performed on peripheral blood mononuclear cells. The Qiagen DNeasy Blood Extraction Kit was used to extract genomic DNA from the blood cell samples.

Sequenced sample: PBMCs. The sequence derives from a woman aged 40 to 50 in good health and CMV-seropositive. Recombination joined TRBV9 with TRBJ2-5; the junction holds 9 bases that match TRBD1. The CDR3 amino acid sequence is: CASSKFDRGASETQYF. The nucleotide sequence is given as TGTGCCAGCAGCAAATTCGACAGGGGGGCATCAGAGACCCAGTACTTC. This CDR3, with the reference TRBV9 and TRBJ2-5 proteins standing in past its ends, gives the full variable domain DSGVTQTPKHLITATGQRVTLRCSPRSGDLSVYWYQQSLDQGLQFLIQYYNGEERAKGNILERFSAQQFPDLHSELNLSSLELGDSALYFCASSKFDRGASETQYFGPGTRLLVL.